The 8 T cell receptor beta chains below come from one sample, sequenced in a study of cytomegalovirus exposure and HLA in healthy donors. Amplification used 60 Vbeta primers and 13 Jbeta primers. Measured with immunoSEQ multiplex PCR; TCRdb has only the in-frame clones, and not every one. The sample has about 230,000 clones, roughly 84% seen once; the top ten hold about 0.25%. Sample: PBMCs. The receptors shown here come from a girl aged 2 to 10 in good health and CMV-seronegative.

V is TRBV7-9 and J is TRBJ1-3; possible D gene TRBD1, 6 bases. Trimming stripped 7 bases from V and 6 bases from J, with 16 bases between. Germline V CDR1 and CDR2: SEHNR, FQNEAQ (reference sequence). The CDR3 is 14 residues long. The CDR3: CASTPRGALNTIYF. The CDR3 region has the DNA TGTGCCAGCACCCCCCGGGGGGCCCTAAACACCATATATTTT.

The chain combines TRBV25-1 with TRBJ2-7; unclear D gene. The germline CDR1 and CDR2 sequences are MGHDK and SYGVNS. The CDR3 is 11 amino acids. V was cut by 3 bases and J by 4 bases, with 4 bases left in between. The CDR3: CASSDRYEQYF. CDR3 coding DNA: TGTGCCAGCAGTGATCGTTACGAGCAGTACTTC.

This rearrangement joins TRBV7-3 to TRBJ2-1; D possibly corresponds to TRBD2 (5 bases). Germline V gene lookup returns CDR1 SGHTA and CDR2 FQGTGA. V was pared by 0 bases and J by 10 bases, with 28 bases between. This CDR3 has 19 residues. The CDR3 coding sequence is TGTGCCAGCAGCTTAACACTAGAGACAATGACTGGCCCTCGGCCGGAGCAGTTCTTC. Residues: CASSLTLETMTGPRPEQFF.

The V call is TRBV27, the J call TRBJ1-2, with D perhaps matching TRBD1 (6 bases). CDR1 and CDR2 (germline): MNHEY, SMNVEV (reference sequence). This CDR3 contains 12 residues. Deletions cut 4 bases from V and 8 bases from J, with 11 bases between. The CDR3 reads CASSSPQGGYTF. The CDR3 DNA reads as TGTGCCAGCAGTTCCCCCCAGGGGGGCTACACCTTC.

V usage is TRBV7-9 and J usage is TRBJ2-7, with 9 nucleotides matching TRBD2. Germline trimming cut 2 bases from V and 1 base from J; bases unmatched to any gene: 12. The germline gives CDR1 SEHNR, CDR2 FQNEAQ (reference sequence). This CDR3 is built from 18 residues. CDR3: CASSLLRLSGRKSYEQYF. The CDR3 nucleotides read TGTGCCAGCAGCTTACTTAGGTTAAGCGGGAGGAAATCCTACGAGCAGTACTTC.

The chain combines TRBV7-2 with TRBJ2-3; the match to TRBD2 covers 10 bases. This CDR3 spans 16 amino acids. Trimming took 4 bases from V and 8 from J; bases not matched to a gene: 12. Germline CDR1 is SGHTA and CDR2 is FQGNSA. The CDR3 bases are TGTGCCAGCAGCTCACTTAGCGGGGGGTTTCGATTTACGCAGTATTTT. Protein product: CASSSLSGGFRFTQYF.

The rearrangement links TRBV10-2 to TRBJ2-1; 7 nucleotides match TRBD2. V was clipped by 2 bases and J by 12 bases; unmatched bases: 7. This CDR3 is built from 13 residues. CDR1 is WSHSY and CDR2 is SAAADI in the germline V gene. In DNA, the CDR3 is TGCGCCAGCAGTGAGGGGGAGCGGGGCGGGCAGTTCTTC. It codes for CASSEGERGGQFF.

The rearrangement uses TRBV7-9 and TRBJ2-1, with TRBD1 matching 7 bases. V lost 2 bases and J lost 4; bases outside the gene matches: 5. The germline CDR1 and CDR2 sequences are SEHNR and FQNEAQ (reference sequence). The CDR3 spans 15 residues. The CDR3 spells CASSLLGGGYNEQFF. DNA of the CDR3: TGTGCCAGCAGCTTACTAGGGGGCGGATACAATGAGCAGTTCTTC. The complete variable domain, with remaining parts taken from reference TRBV7-9 and TRBJ2-1, reads DTGVSQNPRHKITKRGQNVTFRCDPISEHNRLYWYRQTLGQGPEFLTYFQNEAQLEKSRLLSDRFSAERPKGSFSTLEIQRTEQGDSAMYLCASSLLGGGYNEQFFGPGTRLTVL.